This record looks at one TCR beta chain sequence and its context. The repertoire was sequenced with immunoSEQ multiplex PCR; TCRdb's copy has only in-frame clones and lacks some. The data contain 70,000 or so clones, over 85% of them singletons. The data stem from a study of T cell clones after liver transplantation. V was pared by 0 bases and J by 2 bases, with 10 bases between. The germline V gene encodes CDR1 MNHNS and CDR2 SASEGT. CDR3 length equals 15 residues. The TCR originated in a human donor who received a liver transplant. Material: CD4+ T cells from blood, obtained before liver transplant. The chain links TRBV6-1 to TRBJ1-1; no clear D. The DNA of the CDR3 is TGTGCCAGCAGTGAAGCGCTGGGGATAAACACTGAAGCTTTCTTT. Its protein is CASSEALGINTEAFF.